These 30 T cell receptor beta chains were sequenced from one sample in a study of T cells in Graves' hyperthyroidism and ophthalmopathy. TCR beta CDR3 region amplification was performed from RNA transcripts. Initially, a first-round RT-PCR of the TCR CDR3 employed the HTBI primer set. One entry per CDR3 protein results from TCRdb running MiXCR on the multiplex PCR reads. The data hold under 400,000 distinct CDR3 sequences, with around 13% observed a single time. Sequences were obtained from blood. The receptors come from a woman between 18 and 30 years old with Graves' hyperthyroidism.

This clonotype was found many times. The chain uses TRBV6-2 or TRBV6-3 and TRBJ1-5; D is possibly TRBD1 (5 bases). This CDR3 is built from 15 residues. The V gene lost 2 bases and the J gene lost 6 bases, with 14 bases spanning the gap. CDR1 and CDR2 from the germline V gene are MNHEY and SVGEGT. DNA for the CDR3: TGTGCCAGCAGTTACGCGACAGCCTCGGGTCAGCCCCAGCATTTT. Translated: CASSYATASGQPQHF.

CDR3 loop: CASKDPREGDCNQPQHF. CDR3 DNA: TGTGCCAGCAAGGATCCTCGGGAGGGAGATTGCAATCAGCCCCAGCATTTT. The chain employs TRBV14 and TRBJ1-5, with D uncertain. The length of the CDR3 is 17 residues. Trimming left V 7 bases short and J 2 bases short, with 21 bases between. CDR1 is SGHDN, CDR2 FVKESK, per germline.

The CDR3 coding sequence is TGTGCCAGTAGTAGTATGGGGGACTCCTGGGCCGCCTACAATGAGCAGTTCTTC. This encodes CASSSMGDSWAAYNEQFF. The genes are TRBV19 and TRBJ2-1, with a possible D match to TRBD2 (6 bases). The CDR3 is 18 residues long. Germline V CDR1 and CDR2: LNHDA, SQIVND (reference sequence). Deletions cut 4 bases from V and 2 bases from J, with 21 bases between.

This clonotype came up many times. The genes are TRBV15 and TRBJ1-1; D is unresolved. The V end was cut by 1 base, the J end by 3 bases, with 3 bases between. In germline, CDR1 is LNHNV, CDR2 YYDKDF (reference sequence). CDR3 length equals 12 residues. This chain's CDR3 is CATSRAYTEAFF. CDR3 in DNA: TGTGCCACCAGCAGAGCTTACACTGAAGCTTTCTTT.

The chain joins TRBV4-3 to TRBJ2-7; weak D call: TRBD2 (5 bases). CDR3 size: 14 residues. The germline gives CDR1 LGHNA, CDR2 YSLEER. V gave up 0 bases and J gave up 3 bases, with 9 bases separating them. Here the CDR3 reads CASSQEEVNYEQYF. CDR3 DNA: TGCGCCAGCAGCCAAGAGGAGGTAAACTACGAGCAGTACTTC.

This clonotype occurred many times. The chain is built from TRBV12-3 or TRBV12-4 and TRBJ2-7; 7 bases line up with TRBD1. The V gene end was trimmed by 6 bases and the J gene end by 8 bases; junction bases not matched to a gene: 16. CDR3 length: 15 amino acids. Written as DNA, the CDR3 is TGTGCCAGCAGACCCCCCGGGACAGCGTCCAGTAAGCAGTACTTC. Translating gives CASRPPGTASSKQYF.

This clonotype showed up many times. CDR3 bases: TGTGCCAGCAGCCCCGGTTTGAGGACAGGGTTATACGAGCAGTACTTC. The encoded protein is CASSPGLRTGLYEQYF. This rearrangement joins TRBV11-2 to TRBJ2-7; 8 bases map to TRBD1. Germline CDR1 reads SGHAT; CDR2 reads FQNNGV. The CDR3 contains 16 residues. V shed 5 bases and J 4 bases; nucleotides not matched to a gene: 13.

This clonotype has at least ten counts. The chain uses TRBV12-3 or TRBV12-4 and TRBJ1-4; 7 bases are shared with TRBD1. Trimming removed 6 bases from V and 8 bases from J; junction bases left unmatched: 18. The CDR3 has 17 amino acids. In DNA form, the CDR3 reads TGTGCCAGCAGCTACTTCTACCTGGGACAGAGCGGGGAAAAACTGTTTTTT. Translated: CASSYFYLGQSGEKLFF.

This clonotype came up many times. This chain joins TRBV10-2 and TRBJ2-3; D perhaps matches TRBD1 (6 bases). Looked up from germline, CDR1 is WSHSY and CDR2 is SAAADI. Trimming cost V 6 bases and J 3 bases, with 13 bases left between them. The length of the CDR3 is 14 residues. CDR3 region: CASRAAGATDTQYF. DNA for the CDR3: TGCGCCAGCAGGGCGGCAGGGGCGACAGATACGCAGTATTTT.

This clonotype showed up many times. The V and J genes are TRBV12-3 or TRBV12-4 and TRBJ1-4; a possible D gene is TRBD1 (5 bases). V was shortened by 3 bases and J by 8 bases, with 13 bases between the two germline ends. The length of the CDR3 is 14 residues. CDR3: CASSFWEEGEKLFF. Here the CDR3 DNA reads TGTGCCAGCAGTTTTTGGGAAGAGGGGGAAAAACTGTTTTTT.

The J gene is TRBJ2-2, the V gene TRBV19, with TRBD1 matching over 8 bases. The CDR3 contains 16 residues. In germline, CDR1 is LNHDA, CDR2 SQIVND (reference sequence). J was trimmed by 3 bases and V by 6 bases; bases with no gene match: 9. Written as DNA, the CDR3 is TGTGCCAGTAGGGAACAGGGACAGGCTTACACCGGGGAGCTGTTTTTT. It specifies CASREQGQAYTGELFF.

This clonotype was recorded many times. The chain recombines TRBV27 with TRBJ2-6; 7 nucleotides match TRBD1. The CDR3 length is 15 residues. The J segment lost 2 bases and the V segment lost 4 bases, leaving 2 bases of the junction unmatched. Germline V gene sequence: CDR1 MNHEY, CDR2 SMNVEV (reference sequence). As DNA, the CDR3 is TGTGCCAGCAGTTCCACAGGGGCTGGGGCCAACGTCCTGACTTTC. Translated: CASSSTGAGANVLTF.

This clonotype was seen ten or more times. This sequence joins TRBV28 and TRBJ2-1, with D perhaps matching TRBD1 (6 bases). The germline V gene has CDR1 MDHEN and CDR2 SYDVKM. Trimming pared 2 bases from V and 6 bases from J, leaving 8 bases between. The CDR3 sequence is 13 residues long. Written as DNA, the CDR3 is TGTGCCAGCAGTTTAACAGGGATCAATGAGCAGTTCTTC. Encoded protein: CASSLTGINEQFF.

This clonotype was observed at least ten times. The genes are TRBV5-4 and TRBJ2-3; maybe TRBD1 (6 bases). The germline gives CDR1 SGHNT, CDR2 YYREEE (reference sequence). The CDR3 loop spans 15 amino acids. Between the trimmed V and J ends, which lost 1 base and 1 base, there was a span of 10 bases. CDR3: CASSLSAGGTDTQYF. In DNA, the CDR3 is TGTGCCAGCAGCTTGTCGGCAGGGGGCACAGATACGCAGTATTTT.

The V and J genes are TRBV5-6 and TRBJ1-2; D gene unclear. This CDR3 contains 16 residues. Trimming took off 0 bases at V and 4 bases at J, with 16 bases between the two ends. Per the germline V gene, CDR1 is SGHDT and CDR2 is YYEEEE. This CDR3 reads CASSLGGSSQGYGYTF. DNA of the CDR3: TGTGCCAGCAGCTTGGGGGGATCATCCCAAGGCTATGGCTACACCTTC.

The rearrangement uses TRBV7-2 and TRBJ2-6; D is uncertain. The CDR3 has 14 residues. Deletions cut 5 bases from V and 0 bases from J, with 5 bases between. Germline V gene data show CDR1 as SGHTA and CDR2 as FQGNSA. CDR3 in DNA: TGTGCCAGCAGCCAAGCCTCTGGGGCCAACGTCCTGACTTTC. Its translation is CASSQASGANVLTF.

The chain recombines TRBV5-8 with TRBJ2-5, with D tentatively TRBD2 (7 bases). There are 14 residues in the CDR3. V gave up 5 bases and J gave up 5 bases, with 16 bases separating them. Looked up from germline, CDR1 is SGHTS and CDR2 is YDEGEE. The CDR3 loop is CASRRNREGETQYF. DNA for the CDR3: TGTGCCAGCAGAAGAAACAGGGAGGGGGAGACCCAGTACTTC.

In its sample, this clonotype was seen many times. The V and J genes are TRBV27 and TRBJ2-1; D is unresolved. The V gene lost 6 bases and the J gene lost 2 bases, with 8 bases spanning the gap. This CDR3 contains 13 residues. CDR1 is MNHEY, CDR2 SMNVEV, per germline (reference sequence). CDR3 sequence: CASSLGTYNEQFF. CDR3 coding DNA: TGTGCCAGCAGCTTAGGGACCTACAATGAGCAGTTCTTC.

This clonotype has ten or more counts. This chain uses TRBV7-2 with TRBJ1-5, with no clear D. V was clipped by 2 bases and J by 6 bases, with 8 bases between them. The CDR3 totals 13 residues. Germline V gives CDR1 SGHTA, CDR2 FQGNSA. CDR3 coding DNA: TGTGCCAGCAGCTTATTCCGGGGTCAGCCCCAGCATTTT. This gives the protein CASSLFRGQPQHF.

In its sample, this clonotype was seen many times. V and J are TRBV5-1 and TRBJ2-7; 10 bases fit TRBD1. There are 14 residues in the CDR3. Germline CDR1 reads SGHRS; CDR2 reads YFSETQ. V lost 5 bases and J lost 5; bases outside the gene matches: 7. CDR3 region: CASRWDRGSDEQYF. DNA of the CDR3: TGCGCCAGCAGGTGGGACAGGGGTTCGGACGAGCAGTACTTC.

This clonotype has a count of ten or more. The chain recombines TRBV6-6 with TRBJ1-1; D remains unclear. CDR1 is MNHNY and CDR2 is SVGAGI in the germline V gene (reference sequence). The CDR3 spans 14 residues. The V end was cut by 1 base, the J end by 3 bases, with 9 bases between. The CDR3 DNA follows: TGTGCCAGCAGTTACTACGACCTCGACACTGAAGCTTTCTTT. Its translation is CASSYYDLDTEAFF.

This clonotype occurred a few times. The chain carries TRBV5-1 and TRBJ2-2; D might be TRBD1 or TRBD2, each matching 5 bases. The ends were cut back, 6 bases at V and 0 bases at J, with 9 bases in the middle. In germline, CDR1 is SGHRS, CDR2 YFSETQ. CDR3 length equals 14 residues. The CDR3 spells CASKGTANTGELFF. The CDR3 DNA follows: TGCGCCAGCAAAGGGACGGCGAACACCGGGGAGCTGTTTTTT.

This clonotype was counted many times. This chain joins TRBV18 and TRBJ1-5; D gene uncertain. This CDR3 spans 14 amino acids. Trimming cost V 6 bases and J 3 bases, with 12 bases left between them. Germline V gene sequence: CDR1 KGHSH, CDR2 LQKENI. The CDR3: CASSPDEYNQPQHF. In nucleotides, the CDR3 is TGTGCCAGCTCCCCCGACGAATACAATCAGCCCCAGCATTTT.

This clonotype was observed many times. CDR3 DNA sequence: TGCGCCAGCAGCCAAGATCGTGTTAGAACAGATACGCAGTATTTT. Protein product: CASSQDRVRTDTQYF. The chain is built from TRBV4-3 and TRBJ2-3; D gene ambiguous. The V end lost 0 bases, the J end lost 3 bases, and 10 bases lay between the germline ends. Germline V gene lookup returns CDR1 LGHNA and CDR2 YSLEER. This CDR3 is 15 amino acids long.

The table lists this clonotype with many counts. This rearrangement joins TRBV4-3 to TRBJ1-5; 7 bases match TRBD1. Germline V gives CDR1 LGHNA, CDR2 YSLEER. This CDR3 has 15 amino acids. The ends lost 5 bases at V and 6 bases at J; junction bases unmatched: 10. The CDR3 coding sequence is TGCGCCAGCAGCGAAGGGACAGAGGGAAGTCAGCCCCAGCATTTT. This gives the protein CASSEGTEGSQPQHF.

V usage is TRBV5-1 and J usage is TRBJ2-1; D may be TRBD1 (5 bases). Between the trimmed V and J ends, which lost 5 bases and 7 bases, there was a span of 13 bases. In germline, CDR1 is SGHRS, CDR2 YFSETQ. The CDR3 is 13 amino acids. The CDR3 nucleotides are TGCGCCAGCAGGGGCAGGGAAATAAATGAGCAGTTCTTC. Its translation is CASRGREINEQFF.

This clonotype was recorded at least ten times. The chain carries TRBV28 and TRBJ2-7; perhaps TRBD2 as D (6 bases). CDR3 size: 16 residues. Germline V gene lookup returns CDR1 MDHEN and CDR2 SYDVKM. V lost 5 bases to trimming and J lost 1 base, with 18 bases between them. The CDR3 sequence: CASSPLLQAGSYEQYF. CDR3 coding DNA: TGTGCCAGCAGTCCCCTTTTGCAGGCGGGATCCTACGAGCAGTACTTC.

This clonotype was counted ten times or more. The CDR3 nucleotides are TGTGCCAGCAGCTCGGATGGGCTAGCGGTCGGGGAGCAGTACTTC. This sequence encodes CASSSDGLAVGEQYF. The chain carries TRBV5-6 and TRBJ2-7; 7 bases line up with TRBD2. In germline, CDR1 is SGHDT, CDR2 YYEEEE. V trimming: 3 bases; J trimming: 7 bases; junction bases outside the gene matches: 13. The CDR3 runs to 15 residues.

In its sample, this clonotype was seen many times. The genes are TRBV28 and TRBJ1-2; D not certain. CDR3 length: 12 residues. Per the germline V gene, CDR1 is MDHEN and CDR2 is SYDVKM. The germline V and J ends were trimmed by 3 bases and 2 bases, with 4 bases remaining between them. The CDR3 DNA follows: TGTGCCAGCAGTTTCCGCAACTATGGCTACACCTTC. It is translated as CASSFRNYGYTF.

This clonotype came up many times. CDR3 residues: CASRTDTEAFF. The CDR3 DNA is TGTGCCTCACGGACGGACACTGAAGCTTTCTTT. This chain links TRBV10-3 with TRBJ1-1, with D hard to call. In germline, CDR1 is ENHRY, CDR2 SYGVKD. This CDR3 is 11 amino acids long. V gave up 11 bases and J gave up 3 bases, with 10 bases separating them.